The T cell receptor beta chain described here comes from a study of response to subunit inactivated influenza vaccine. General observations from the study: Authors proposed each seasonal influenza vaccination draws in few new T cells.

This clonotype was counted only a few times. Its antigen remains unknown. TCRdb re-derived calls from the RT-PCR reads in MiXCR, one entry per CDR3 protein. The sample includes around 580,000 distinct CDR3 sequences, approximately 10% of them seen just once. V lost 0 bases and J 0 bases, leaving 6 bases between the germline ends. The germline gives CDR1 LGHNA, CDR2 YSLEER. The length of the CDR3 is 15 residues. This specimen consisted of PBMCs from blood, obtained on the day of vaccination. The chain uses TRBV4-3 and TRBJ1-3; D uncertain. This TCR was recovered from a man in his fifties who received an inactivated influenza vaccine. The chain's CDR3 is CASSQDGVSGNTIYF. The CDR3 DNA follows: TGCGCCAGCAGCCAAGACGGGGTCTCTGGAAACACCATATATTTT.